These 15 T cell receptor beta chains were all obtained from the same sample, sequenced in a study of T cell repertoires in cytomegalovirus infection. TCRdb recomputed calls from the reads with MiXCR, one row per CDR3 protein. The profile shows 230,000 or so distinct CDR3 sequences, less than 50% of them singletons. No antigen is known for these receptors. Material: CD8+ T cells from cultured PBMCs, obtained from culture after CMV antigen stimulation. The receptor set was obtained from a human donor in good health (CMV status not recorded). Some clones in this sample may be carry-over from other donors' samples.

The V call is TRBV7-3, the J call TRBJ2-2, with 8 bases fitting TRBD1. The CDR3 has 16 amino acids. V shed 5 bases, J shed 4 bases, and the junction held 9 bases outside the gene matches. CDR1 is SGHTA and CDR2 is FQGTGA in the germline V gene. DNA of the CDR3: TGTGCCAGCAGCCCGCGACAGGGGACGATCACCGGGGAGCTGTTTTTT. It is translated as CASSPRQGTITGELFF.

The rearrangement uses TRBV28 and TRBJ1-1; TRBD1 aligns across 8 bases. CDR1 is MDHEN and CDR2 is SYDVKM in the germline V gene. The CDR3 totals 17 residues. V shed 3 bases, J shed 3 bases, and the junction held 12 bases outside the gene matches. The CDR3 sequence: CASSFIQGAAGDTEAFF. DNA for the CDR3: TGTGCCAGCAGTTTCATCCAGGGGGCGGCTGGGGACACTGAAGCTTTCTTT.

This clonotype was seen a few times. V and J are TRBV7-2 and TRBJ2-7; possible D gene TRBD1, 6 bases. Germline V gene data show CDR1 as SGHTA and CDR2 as FQGNSA. The CDR3 has 14 amino acids. V lost 3 bases and J 6 bases, leaving 15 bases between the germline ends. CDR3 coding DNA: TGTGCCAGCAGCTTTGGGCAGGGGATGGGCGAGCAGTACTTC. Protein sequence: CASSFGQGMGEQYF.

This clonotype showed up many times. J is TRBJ2-6 and V is TRBV9; a possible D gene is TRBD2 (5 bases). Looked up from germline, CDR1 is SGDLS and CDR2 is YYNGEE. The CDR3 is 14 residues long. V was pared by 3 bases and J by 7 bases, with 11 bases between. The CDR3 region has the DNA TGTGCCAGCAGCGATGGGAGTAGAGCCAACGTCCTGACTTTC. Its protein is CASSDGSRANVLTF.

V is TRBV15 and J is TRBJ1-4, with TRBD1 matching 10 bases. Germline CDR1 is LNHNV and CDR2 is YYDKDF (reference sequence). The V and J ends lost 1 base and 7 bases, in that order; junction bases with no gene match: 9. CDR3 length equals 17 residues. CDR3 in amino acids: CATSRVPGQGGGEKLFF. The DNA of the CDR3 is TGTGCCACCAGCAGAGTCCCTGGACAGGGGGGTGGTGAAAAACTGTTTTTT.

This clonotype came up many times. This rearrangement joins TRBV12-3 or TRBV12-4 to TRBJ2-3; 8 bases map to TRBD1. The CDR3 is made up of 13 amino acids. The J segment lost 8 bases and the V segment lost 6 bases, leaving 7 bases of the junction unmatched. The CDR3 spells CASRTGDERTQYF. As DNA, the CDR3 is TGTGCCAGCAGGACAGGGGACGAGCGTACGCAGTATTTT.

This chain links TRBV27 with TRBJ2-3, with a tentative D call TRBD1 (5 bases). Germline V lookup: CDR1 MNHEY, CDR2 SMNVEV (reference sequence). The length of the CDR3 is 16 residues. With 4 bases removed from V and 6 bases from J, the gap between germline ends came to 20 bases. This CDR3 is CASSSRDDTLWDTQYF. In nucleotides, the CDR3 is TGTGCCAGCAGTTCCAGGGATGACACGCTCTGGGATACGCAGTATTTT.

The chain recombines TRBV7-9 with TRBJ1-1, with a weak D call TRBD1 (5 bases). Trimming left V 4 bases short and J 4 bases short, with 16 bases between. This CDR3 has 15 amino acids. The germline gives CDR1 SEHNR, CDR2 FQNEAQ (reference sequence). CDR3 sequence reads: CASSSPRRGGTEAFF. The CDR3 DNA follows: TGTGCCAGCAGCTCCCCTCGGCGGGGGGGCACTGAAGCTTTCTTT.

V and J are TRBV12-3 or TRBV12-4 and TRBJ2-7; 9 bases line up with TRBD1. With V trimmed by 5 bases and J by 0 bases, 8 bases remained unmatched. The length of the CDR3 is 16 residues. Here the CDR3 reads CASSPPGQGLSYEQYF. The DNA for the CDR3 is TGTGCCAGCAGTCCCCCGGGACAGGGCCTCTCCTACGAGCAGTACTTC.

This clonotype was detected once. CDR3 loop: CASSYFRDSPSYEQYF. The CDR3 nucleotides read TGTGCCAGCAGTTATTTCCGGGACAGTCCCTCCTACGAGCAGTACTTC. This sequence joins TRBV6-6 and TRBJ2-7; TRBD1 matches 7 bases. Germline assignment: CDR1 MNHNY and CDR2 SVGAGI (reference sequence). V trimming: 3 bases; J trimming: 0 bases; junction bases outside the gene matches: 8. The CDR3 loop spans 16 amino acids.

The chain has TRBV7-4 and TRBJ2-1, with 8 bases that match TRBD1. This CDR3 region has 12 residues. The V gene's germline CDR1 is SGHVT and CDR2 SQSDAQ. V lost 6 bases and J lost 10; bases outside the gene matches: 5. This chain's CDR3 is CASSGRDREQFF. DNA for the CDR3: TGTGCCAGCAGTGGGCGGGACAGGGAGCAGTTCTTC.

V and J are TRBV27 and TRBJ2-5, with a weak D call TRBD1 (6 bases). Germline lookup yields CDR1 MNHEY and CDR2 SMNVEV (reference sequence). V was cut by 3 bases and J by 3 bases, with 14 bases left in between. The CDR3 runs 15 residues. The CDR3 loop is CASSFNQGFEETQYF. DNA of the CDR3: TGTGCCAGCAGTTTCAACCAGGGGTTCGAAGAGACCCAGTACTTC.

The V gene is TRBV5-1, the J gene TRBJ2-1; 11 nucleotides align to TRBD2. Germline-derived CDR1 and CDR2 are SGHRS and YFSETQ. Trimming removed 7 bases from V and 4 bases from J; junction bases left unmatched: 16. This CDR3 is 18 amino acids long. Written as DNA, the CDR3 is TGCGCCAGCTCGACTAGCGGGGTCCCCGAGTGGATATACAATGAGCAGTTCTTC. The encoded protein is CASSTSGVPEWIYNEQFF.

The genes are TRBV5-1 and TRBJ2-7; D not certain. V lost 0 bases, J lost 7 bases, and 11 bases lay in between. The CDR3 covers 13 residues. Per the germline V gene, CDR1 is SGHRS and CDR2 is YFSETQ. CDR3 region: CASSLGSGREQYF. As DNA, the CDR3 is TGCGCCAGCAGCTTGGGTTCTGGCAGGGAGCAGTACTTC.

V and J are TRBV12-3 or TRBV12-4 and TRBJ2-3, with D maybe TRBD2 (6 bases). This CDR3 has 16 amino acids. Trimming pared 3 bases from V and 3 bases from J, leaving 16 bases between. The DNA of the CDR3 is TGTGCCAGCAGTTTTCCCTCGGAGGGGAGTACAGATACGCAGTATTTT. Amino acids: CASSFPSEGSTDTQYF.